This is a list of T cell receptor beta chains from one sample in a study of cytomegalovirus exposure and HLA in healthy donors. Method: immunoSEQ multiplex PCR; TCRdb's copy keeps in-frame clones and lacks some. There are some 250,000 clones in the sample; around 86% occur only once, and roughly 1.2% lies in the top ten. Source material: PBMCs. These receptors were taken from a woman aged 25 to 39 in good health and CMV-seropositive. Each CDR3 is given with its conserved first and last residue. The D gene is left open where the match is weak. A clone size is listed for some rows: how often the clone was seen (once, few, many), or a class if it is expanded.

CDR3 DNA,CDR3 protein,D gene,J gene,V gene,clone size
TGCGCCAGCAGCCTCCTTGGGGGGGTTAGCACAGATACGCAGTATTTT,CASSLLGGVSTDTQYF,TRBD2,TRBJ2-3,TRBV4-1,-
TGTGCCAGCAGCCCGGGACTAGCAGCATACAATGAGCAGTTCTTC,CASSPGLAAYNEQFF,TRBD2,TRBJ2-1,TRBV11-2,once
TGTGCCAGCAGCCCGGGACTAGCCCACATATCGGAGCAGTACTTC,CASSPGLAHISEQYF,TRBD2,TRBJ2-7,TRBV6-5,once
TGTGCCAGCAGTGAAGGGCCGGGACAGGGGAATGAAAAACTGTTTTTT,CASSEGPGQGNEKLFF,TRBD1,TRBJ1-4,TRBV6-1,-
TGCGCCAGCAGCTTGGATACAGGGGCCTACGAGCAGTACTTC,CASSLDTGAYEQYF,TRBD1,TRBJ2-7,TRBV5-1,-
TGTGCCAGCAGCTGGGGCTGGCGGGAACCAAACACCGGGGAGCTGTTTTTT,CASSWGWREPNTGELFF,-,TRBJ2-2,TRBV11-3,-
TGTGCCGGGGCGACAGGGGTGGGCGAGACCCAGTACTTC,CAGATGVGETQYF,TRBD1,TRBJ2-5,TRBV6-1,-
TGTGCCTGGAGTGTCCCGGGACAGGGTTTGGAGACCCAGTACTTC,CAWSVPGQGLETQYF,TRBD1,TRBJ2-5,TRBV30,-
TGTGCCAGCAGCTTAGGGCGGGGCTCCTACGAGCAGTACTTC,CASSLGRGSYEQYF,-,TRBJ2-7,TRBV7-6,few
TGTGCCAGCAGTTACACCGGCGGGCGGGGCGGCTATGGCTACACCTTC,CASSYTGGRGGYGYTF,-,TRBJ1-2,TRBV6-5,-
TGCGCCAGCAGCGAACAGGGGGCGGTTGGGGGCTACACCTTC,CASSEQGAVGGYTF,TRBD1,TRBJ1-2,TRBV5-1,few
TGCGCCAGCAGCTTGCTCGGGGTTGAGCAGTTCTTC,CASSLLGVEQFF,-,TRBJ2-1,TRBV5-1,-
TGTGCCAGCAGCCAACTAGCGGGAGGAGGAGAGACCCAGTACTTC,CASSQLAGGGETQYF,TRBD2,TRBJ2-5,TRBV11-2,few
TGTGCCAGCAGTTACTCGTGGGGGGGCGATCAGCCCCAGCATTTT,CASSYSWGGDQPQHF,-,TRBJ1-5,TRBV6-6,-
TGTGCCAGCAGCTTATGGGATAGACAGGGGGCTAACTATGGCTACACCTTC,CASSLWDRQGANYGYTF,TRBD1,TRBJ1-2,TRBV11-2,once
TGTGCCAGCAGTGAATATGGAGGCCGAGGGGATACGCAGTATTTT,CASSEYGGRGDTQYF,-,TRBJ2-3,TRBV6-1,once
TGTGCCAGCAGCCCCCTCCCGGGGAAGGACATTCAGTACTTC,CASSPLPGKDIQYF,-,TRBJ2-4,TRBV9,-
TGCGCCAGCAGTGAACGGGGGATCGGCTACGAGCAGTACTTC,CASSERGIGYEQYF,-,TRBJ2-7,TRBV10-1,-
TGCGCCAGCAGCTTGGGATATGCAGGGGATAACTATGGCTACACCTTC,CASSLGYAGDNYGYTF,-,TRBJ1-2,TRBV5-1,-
TGTGCCAGCAGCTCGGTCGGGGCAGGGAGGTATGGCTACACCTTC,CASSSVGAGRYGYTF,-,TRBJ1-2,TRBV5-4,-
TGTGCCGTCCGTGATGACAGAACCTCTGGGGCCAACGTCCTGACTTTC,CAVRDDRTSGANVLTF,-,TRBJ2-6,TRBV21-1,-
TGTGCCAGCAGCTTCCGGGACTTCCAAGAGACCCAGTACTTC,CASSFRDFQETQYF,-,TRBJ2-5,TRBV7-9,-
TGTGCCAGCGGACGACTAGCGGGAATCTCGTTCGTTCCAGATACGCAGTATTTT,CASGRLAGISFVPDTQYF,TRBD2,TRBJ2-3,TRBV11-2,-
TGTGCCTGGAGTCCGAAAACAGGGATAGGAGAAAAACTGTTTTTT,CAWSPKTGIGEKLFF,-,TRBJ1-4,TRBV30,-
TGTGCCAGCAGTGATCGGGACAGAACTAATGAAAAACTGTTTTTT,CASSDRDRTNEKLFF,TRBD1,TRBJ1-4,TRBV2,once
TGTGCCACGAAACAGGAGCCTCCAGATACGCAGTATTTT,CATKQEPPDTQYF,-,TRBJ2-3,TRBV25-1,-
TGCGCCAGCGGTGGTGGGCTAGCAGGAACCGGGGAGCTGTTTTTT,CASGGGLAGTGELFF,-,TRBJ2-2,TRBV5-1,-